This paragraph covers one T cell receptor (beta chain) sequence. The antigen is undetermined. The germline gene is not matched at one end of the junction; a read error may be the cause. CDR3 and TCR beta VDJ profiling relied on a genomic DNA template. Each CDR3 protein gets one entry after TCRdb re-called the reads with MiXCR. The repertoire holds 260,000 or so distinct CDR3 sequences, approximately 86% seen once, with approximately 40% in the top ten. Germline CDR1 is SGHNT and CDR2 is YENEEA. The CDR3 length is 15 residues. By flow cytometry, patients selected for sequencing had shown an expansion of CD8+CD57+ cells. Every one of the patients had aplastic anemia (severe, acquired). The sample belongs to a study of CD8+CD57+ T cells in acquired aplastic anemia. Study details: Sorting CD4+ and CD8+ cells gave DNA averaging approximately 3 ug. Study-level points and caveats: Patients and controls turned out to have twenty-nine CD8+ CDR3 sequences in common.

V gene TRBV11-3 combines with J gene TRBJ2-1; weak D call: TRBD1 (5 bases). This TCR was sampled from a human donor with aplastic anemia. Sequencing input: sorted CD4+, CD8+, or CD8+CD57+ T cells (not recorded which) from PBMCs. The CDR3 loop is CASSLELTAYNEQFF. CDR3 nucleotide sequence: TGTGCCAGTAGCTTAGAGCTGACAGCCTACAATGAGCAGTTCTTC.